This T cell receptor beta chain is from a study of identical twins' blood T cells. Using its own MiXCR run on the 5' RACE reads, TCRdb lists one record per CDR3 protein. Of fewer than 450,000 distinct CDR3 sequences listed, roughly 30% are singletons. Sequencing was carried out using PBMCs. The receptor was isolated from a woman aged 18-49 years in good health.

The CDR3 protein is CSVSRESSYEQYF. The CDR3, as DNA: TGCAGCGTTAGCAGGGAAAGTTCCTACGAGCAGTACTTC. The rearrangement links TRBV29-1 to TRBJ2-7, with a tentative D call TRBD1 (5 bases). V lost 5 bases and J lost 1, with 12 bases in between. CDR1 SQVTM and CDR2 ANQGSEA come from the germline V gene. CDR3 size: 13 residues.